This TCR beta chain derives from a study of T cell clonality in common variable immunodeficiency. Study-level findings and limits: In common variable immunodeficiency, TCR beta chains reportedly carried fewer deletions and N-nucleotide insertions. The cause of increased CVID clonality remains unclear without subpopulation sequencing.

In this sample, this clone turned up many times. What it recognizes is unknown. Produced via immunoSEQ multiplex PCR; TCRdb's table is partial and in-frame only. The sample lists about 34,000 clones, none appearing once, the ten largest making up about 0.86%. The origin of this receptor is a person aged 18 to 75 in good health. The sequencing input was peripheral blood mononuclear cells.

The part of the CDR3 DNA that was read is TGTGCCAGCTCACGCGCGGGGGGACCTGAA. As protein: CASSRAGGPE. From start to end, the CDR3 is CASSRAGGPEAFF. The chain uses TRBV18 and TRBJ1-1, with D perhaps matching TRBD1 (5 bases). The missing CDR3 end, 3 residues past where the read stops, is filled in from the germline J gene. Germline loops: CDR1 KGHSH, CDR2 LQKENI. Trimming pared 4 bases from V and 6 bases from J, leaving 12 bases between. The CDR3 runs 13 residues.